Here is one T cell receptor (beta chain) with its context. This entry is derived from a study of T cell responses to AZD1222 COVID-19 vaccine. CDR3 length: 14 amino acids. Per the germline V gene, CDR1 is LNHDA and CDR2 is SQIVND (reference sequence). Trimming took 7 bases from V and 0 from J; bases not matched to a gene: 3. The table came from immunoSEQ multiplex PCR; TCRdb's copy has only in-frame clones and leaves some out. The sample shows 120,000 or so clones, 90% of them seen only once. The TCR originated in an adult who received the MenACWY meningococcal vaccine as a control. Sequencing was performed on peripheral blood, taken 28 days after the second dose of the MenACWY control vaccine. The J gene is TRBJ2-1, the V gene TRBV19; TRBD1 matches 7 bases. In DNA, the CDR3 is TGTGCCAGTAACAGGGGAAGCTCCTACAATGAGCAGTTCTTC. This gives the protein CASNRGSSYNEQFF.